A selection of T cell receptor beta chains follows, all from one sample in a study of OX40 agonist ivuxolimab in advanced cancers. Using immunoSEQ multiplex PCR, the repertoire was profiled, and TCRdb retains in-frame clones only, with some absent. The sample includes about 110,000 clones, roughly 87% of them seen just once. The sequences come from CD4+ or CD8+ T cells sorted from blood, collected in a trial of the OX40 agonist ivuxolimab. The receptor set was obtained from an adult with an advanced solid tumor such as melanoma, head and neck, liver or kidney cancer. Both conserved end residues are part of each CDR3. The order of the fields is J gene, V gene, CDR3 protein.

TRBJ2-7	TRBV2	CASTSGGSYEQYF
TRBJ1-1	TRBV6-5	CASRDGELGTEAFF
TRBJ2-1	TRBV15	CATSLGQGVSDEQFF
TRBJ1-2	TRBV5-1	CASSLNIANYGYTF
TRBJ2-5	TRBV9	CASSRNPGQVKETQYF
TRBJ2-1	TRBV7-2	CASAGTNSYNEQFF
TRBJ1-5	TRBV28	CASSPLPGQARDQPQHF
TRBJ2-7	TRBV18	CASSRYTVNYEQYF
TRBJ1-4	TRBV18	CASSQNRDEKLFF
TRBJ1-1	TRBV6-5	CASGRGRNSGFF
TRBJ2-1	TRBV7-3	CASSVSSPYNEQFF
TRBJ2-5	TRBV7-2	CASSLFETQYF
TRBJ1-5	TRBV30	CAWSRIQSNQPQHF
TRBJ2-1	TRBV11-2	CASSLGGSYNEQFF
TRBJ2-1	TRBV7-9	CASSRRVSARNEQFF
TRBJ1-2	TRBV6-4	CASRPAGDSGYTF
TRBJ1-4	TRBV5-1	CASSSGGANEKLFF
TRBJ1-1	TRBV5-1	CASSSGTGWARQTEAFF
TRBJ2-2	TRBV5-6	CASSLTGLAGPGELFF
TRBJ1-6	TRBV30	CAWGDSPDSPLHF
TRBJ1-5	TRBV28	CASSPSPAQPQHF
TRBJ2-6	TRBV19	CASVGMGQPNSGANVLTF
TRBJ2-1	TRBV19	CASSILASGTNEQFF
TRBJ2-1	TRBV5-8	CASSRGTSGSNEQFF
TRBJ1-5	TRBV4-1	CASSRRAGQSFNQPQHF
TRBJ1-5	TRBV6-6	CASSTRQGGQPQHF
TRBJ2-3	TRBV7-9	CASSSQEEDTQYF
TRBJ2-1	TRBV12-5	CASAMERHTNEQFF
TRBJ2-3	TRBV19	CASRSLDSAGDTQYF
TRBJ2-5	TRBV7-2	CASSLGSGEGTQYF
TRBJ2-7	TRBV19	CASRRDLSSYEQYF
TRBJ2-1	TRBV7-8	CASSLAEGLNEQFF
TRBJ1-4	TRBV5-1	CASSFIVGATNEKLFF
TRBJ2-2	TRBV5-4	CASSQQWTGELFF
TRBJ2-1	TRBV29-1	CSVEVGSEQFF
TRBJ2-3	TRBV29-1	CSVPQGDTQYF
TRBJ2-3	TRBV5-1	CASKVSGSYTQYF
TRBJ1-5	TRBV7-9	CASSRDRVGNQPQHF